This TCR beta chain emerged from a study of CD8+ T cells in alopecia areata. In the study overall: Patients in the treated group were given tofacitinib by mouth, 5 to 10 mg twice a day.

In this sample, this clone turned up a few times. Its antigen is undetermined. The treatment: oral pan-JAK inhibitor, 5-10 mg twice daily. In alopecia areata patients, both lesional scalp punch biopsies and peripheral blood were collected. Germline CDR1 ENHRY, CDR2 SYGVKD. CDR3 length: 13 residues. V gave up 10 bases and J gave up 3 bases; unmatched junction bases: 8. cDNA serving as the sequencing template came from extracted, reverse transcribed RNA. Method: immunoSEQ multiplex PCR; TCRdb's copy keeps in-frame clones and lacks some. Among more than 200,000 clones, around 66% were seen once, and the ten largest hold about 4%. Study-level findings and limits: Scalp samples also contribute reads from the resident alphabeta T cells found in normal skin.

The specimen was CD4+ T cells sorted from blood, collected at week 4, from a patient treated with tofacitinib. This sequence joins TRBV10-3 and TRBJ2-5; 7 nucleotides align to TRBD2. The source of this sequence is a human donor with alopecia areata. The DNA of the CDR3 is TGTGCCACGTCGAACCGGGGGGAAGAGACCCAGTACTTC. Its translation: CATSNRGEETQYF.